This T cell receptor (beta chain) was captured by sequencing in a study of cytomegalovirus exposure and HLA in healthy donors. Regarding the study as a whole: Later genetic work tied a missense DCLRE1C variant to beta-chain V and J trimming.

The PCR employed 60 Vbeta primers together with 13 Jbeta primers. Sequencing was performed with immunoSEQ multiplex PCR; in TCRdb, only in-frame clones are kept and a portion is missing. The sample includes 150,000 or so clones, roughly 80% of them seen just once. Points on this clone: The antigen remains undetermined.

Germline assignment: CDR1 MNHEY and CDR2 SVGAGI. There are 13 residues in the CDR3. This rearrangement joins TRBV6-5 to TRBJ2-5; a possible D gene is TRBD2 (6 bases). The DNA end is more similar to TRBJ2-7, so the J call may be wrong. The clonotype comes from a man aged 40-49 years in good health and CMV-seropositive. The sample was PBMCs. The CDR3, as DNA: TGTGCCAGCATAAGCGGGCAGTCCTACGAGCAGTACTTC. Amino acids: CASISGQSYEQYF.